This T cell receptor (beta chain) was captured in a study of blood T cell repertoires in COVID-19. Study-level background: Samples taken during acute and convalescent COVID-19 were collected in the United States, Italy and Spain. Sources were T cells, B-cell-depleted T cells, or PBMCs; the material itself was cDNA or gDNA.

Method: immunoSEQ multiplex PCR; TCRdb's copy keeps in-frame clones and lacks some. The data show 200,000 or so clones, with approximately 85% seen just once and 2.9% held by the top ten. The CDR3 contains 15 residues. V lost 0 bases to trimming and J lost 4 bases, with 13 bases between them. Germline values: CDR1 SGHRS, CDR2 YFSETQ. Sequencing input: peripheral blood. The gene calls are TRBV5-1 and TRBJ2-5; a weak D match, TRBD2 (6 bases). This sequence was found in a man aged 50-59 years who had recovered from COVID-19. Written as DNA, the CDR3 is TGCGCCAGCAGCTTGGTGCAGGGAGGAGGAGAGACCCAGTACTTC. This sequence encodes CASSLVQGGGETQYF.